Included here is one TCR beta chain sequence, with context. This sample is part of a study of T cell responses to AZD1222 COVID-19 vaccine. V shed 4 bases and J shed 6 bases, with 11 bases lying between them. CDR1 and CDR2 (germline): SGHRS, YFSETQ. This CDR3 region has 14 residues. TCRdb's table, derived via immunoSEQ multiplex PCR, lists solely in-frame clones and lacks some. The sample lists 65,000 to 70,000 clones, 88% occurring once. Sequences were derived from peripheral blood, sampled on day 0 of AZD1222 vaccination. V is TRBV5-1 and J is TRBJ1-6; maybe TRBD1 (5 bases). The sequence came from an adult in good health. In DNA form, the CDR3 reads TGCGCCAGCAGCCCGGGACCGAGTAATTCACCCCTCCACTTT. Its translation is CASSPGPSNSPLHF.